Detailed here is one TCR beta chain. This clonotype was detected only a few times. What antigen it recognizes has not been identified. No much larger clone is present one base from it, and per-base qualities are unavailable. A distance of 14 bases separates the germline ends of V and J, which lose 0 bases and 7 bases respectively. CDR3 length: 15 amino acids, cysteine to phenylalanine. Here the CDR3 DNA is all that survives: 45 bases in frame from base 1. In the germline V gene (reference sequence), CDR1 corresponds to SGHNT and CDR2 to YYREEE. This record belongs to a study of regulatory T cells in long-lasting Graves disease (dated by TCRdb to the early 2020s). At the level of the whole study: Antithyroid drugs had been taken for less than 3 months by newly diagnosed Graves' disease patients. Patients with persistent Graves' disease were compared with patients with newly diagnosed Graves' disease using TCR sequencing and RNA sequencing of peripheral blood. The study took place in China and was registered as a clinical trial. TCR sequencing covered around 13 persistent and 20 or so newly diagnosed Graves' disease patients, around 33 samples in total. The investigation overall reported the following: The authors acknowledged the small sample size as a limitation that may reduce accuracy. Compared with newly diagnosed patients, persistent Graves' disease patients had lower TCR Shannon entropy and fewer highly expanded clones, which suggests clonal expansion. Sequencing and analysis were limited to the TCR beta chain. Because the primary lesion, thyroid tissue, could not be accessed, the study looked at peripheral blood alone. Persistent disease showed preferential use of TRBV28, TRBJ1-2 and TRBJ2-5, whereas newly diagnosed disease favored TRBV20-1 and TRBJ2-1. More public clonotypes were shared among persistent patients (under 3,000) than among newly diagnosed patients (under 1,000).

The time point tag for this specimen amounts to: newly diagnosed GD, antithyroid drugs for less than 3 months. For both TCR sequencing and RNA sequencing, RNA was extracted from PBMCs using TRIzol. The diagnosis of Graves' disease followed American Thyroid Association guidelines. Recruitment of patients was carried out at an endocrinology department in Xi'an, China. From each patient, about 8.9 milliliters of peripheral blood was collected into an EDTA anticoagulant tube. Ficoll Paque Plus density gradient separation was used to isolate PBMCs, and no further T cell sorting was performed. An Agilent 2100 Bioanalyzer and agarose gel were used to check RNA quality, while a NanoDrop 2000 measured RNA concentration. Library preparation was by multiplex PCR. Data came from an Illumina HiSeq 4000. To build TCR beta libraries, CDR3 regions were amplified by Arm-PCR using iRepertoire HTBI primers. Gel purification was performed on PCR products prior to sequencing. As for the original processing: Gene usage analysis of CDR3 amino acid clonotypes used the 55 to 65 TRBV and 14 to 15 TRBJ segments found across samples. COPE and FqMerger were used to merge filtered high-quality paired reads into contigs. Contigs were aligned with BLAST to IMGT TRBV, TRBD and TRBJ reference genes, and CDR3 was defined per IMGT. Clonotypes above 0.1% frequency were classified as highly expanded clones. Repertoire diversity was measured by Shannon entropy, and V-J evenness by the Gini coefficient. A clonotype was considered public if more than one individual shared it. The public reads were reprocessed in TCRdb via fastp at Q25 and MiXCR, keeping in-frame beta chains. Entries are consolidated by CDR3 protein sequence, retaining the most common genes and DNA. TCRdb's processing, not the authors', yielded these V and J calls. For this sample there are over 500,000 distinct CDR3 sequences; 16% appear just once. Approximately 12% of the sample belongs to the ten largest clones.

These sequences were also reported in another study, on T cells in Graves' hyperthyroidism and ophthalmopathy. The second study, in turn, reports: A patient counted as having stable Graves' hyperthyroidism if no progression to ophthalmopathy occurred over 18 months of follow-up. Hyperthyroidism patients were aged 18 to 65 years and newly diagnosed, with disease duration of less than 2 months. Patients with uncontrolled infections, other autoimmune diseases, pregnancy or lactation were excluded. Clinical symptoms, serum thyroxine and TRAb, thyroid ultrasound, and orbital computed tomography formed the basis for the diagnoses. The TCR CDR3 was subjected to a first round of RT-PCR using the HTBI primer set and the Qiagen OneStep RT-PCR kit. Most expanded thyroid clonotypes (frequency above 0.001) were also found in blood, which suggests that blood repertoires may mirror thyroid immune responses. A model built on a 13 V-J signature distinguished ophthalmopathy from stable hyperthyroidism, reaching 87.88% sensitivity and approximately 83% specificity in cross-validation and 80%/75% in testing. In validation, progression to ophthalmopathy was predicted by the model with around 71% sensitivity and 72.22% specificity, a median of roughly six months before onset. A discovery cohort of about 96 patients, 43 with Graves' ophthalmopathy and about 58 with stable Graves' hyperthyroidism, was used to find distinguishing TCR V-J signatures. An independent validation cohort of around 19 hyperthyroidism patients and approximately 17 patients who later progressed to ophthalmopathy tested prospective prediction of ophthalmopathy. The 90 to 100 discovery patients were randomly split 7:3 into training and test sets. In addition, the study compared T-cell repertoires in thyroid tissue and in blood from several Graves' hyperthyroidism patients. After sampling, hyperthyroidism patients received methimazole starting at 30 mg daily, and ophthalmopathy patients received high-dose intravenous methylprednisolone. Libraries were constructed in a second round of multiplex PCR, after which size selection and purification were performed. Paired-end sequencing of the libraries was performed with 100 bp reads on an Illumina HiSeq2000. SOAPnuke was used to process the raw data, removing reads that contained adapters or uncalled bases, had a mean Phred below 15, or lacked an exact match to the constant primer or identifier. COPE v1.2.5 was used to merge the high-quality paired reads, and each unique nucleotide sequence was defined as a clonotype. MiTCR v1.1 was used to align the clonotypes against IMGT TRBV, TRBD and TRBJ reference segments. Analysis was restricted to V-J combinations with a frequency above 0.0001, which covered 99.2% of repertoires. A TCS score was defined as the ratio of F50 (clonal expansion) to E x V (chaos), with BLOSUM62-based TCRdist applied between CDR3 peptides within each V-J. Welch's t-statistics and random forest reduced 500 to 650 V-J features to 13, which were used in a naive Bayes classifier (R e1071). Sample size was not statistically predetermined, and investigators were not blinded to group allocation. TCR Vbeta CDR3 sequencing of 130 to 150 peripheral blood samples (about 45 ophthalmopathy, about 75 hyperthyroidism and 17 progressor patients) is reported in the paper.

The rearranged segments are TRBV5-4 and TRBJ1-3, and the D gene may be TRBD1, 5 bases matching. The TCR was taken from a man between 18 and 29 years old with Graves disease. Donor details come from another sample of the same person, matched by shared clones. Sequencing used peripheral blood mononuclear cells (PBMCs), obtained at new diagnosis, from a patient treated with antithyroid drugs. The nucleotides are TGTGCCAGCAGCTTGGATCAACAAAAGGGGAACACCATATATTTT. This yields the protein CASSLDQQKGNTIYF. Joined to the reference TRBV5-4 and TRBJ1-3 proteins, this CDR3 gives the full variable domain: ETGVTQSPTHLIKTRGQQVTLRCSSQSGHNTVSWYQQALGQGPQFIFQYYREEENGRGNFPPRFSGLQFPNYSSELNVNALELDDSALYLCASSLDQQKGNTIYFGEGSWLTVV.